This paragraph covers one TCR beta chain sequence. Its cognate antigen is unknown. These data come from a study of T cell responses to AZD1222 COVID-19 vaccine. Study outcomes and limitations: The number of AZD1222 recipients seropositive at baseline was only 5 to 7.

CDR1 is SGHRS, CDR2 YFSETQ, per germline. The V end was cut by 0 bases, the J end by 0 bases, with 11 bases between. This CDR3 contains 16 residues. Some clones are missing from TCRdb's copy, which holds only in-frame ones; the method was immunoSEQ multiplex PCR. The sample has approximately 150,000 clones; roughly nine tenths are singletons. The chain links TRBV5-1 to TRBJ2-3; D perhaps matches TRBD2 (6 bases). The clonotype originates from an adult in good health. Source: peripheral blood, taken on day 0 of AZD1222 vaccination. This CDR3 reads CASSLEGRGSTDTQYF. The CDR3 nucleotides read TGCGCCAGCAGCTTGGAAGGGCGGGGTAGCACAGATACGCAGTATTTT.